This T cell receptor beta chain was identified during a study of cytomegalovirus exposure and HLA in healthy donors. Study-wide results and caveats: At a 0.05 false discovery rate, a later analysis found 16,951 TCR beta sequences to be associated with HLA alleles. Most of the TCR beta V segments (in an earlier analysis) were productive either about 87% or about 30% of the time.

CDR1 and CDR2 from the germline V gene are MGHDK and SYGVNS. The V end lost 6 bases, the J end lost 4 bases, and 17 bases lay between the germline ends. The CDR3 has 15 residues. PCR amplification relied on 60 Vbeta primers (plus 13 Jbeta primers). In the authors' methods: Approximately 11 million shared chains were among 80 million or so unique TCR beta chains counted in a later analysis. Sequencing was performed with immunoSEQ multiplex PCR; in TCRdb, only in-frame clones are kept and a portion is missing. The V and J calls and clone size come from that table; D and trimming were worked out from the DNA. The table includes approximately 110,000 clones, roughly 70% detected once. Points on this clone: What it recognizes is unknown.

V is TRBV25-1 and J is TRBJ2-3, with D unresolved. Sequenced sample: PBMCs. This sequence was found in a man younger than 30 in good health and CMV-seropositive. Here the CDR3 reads CASSGSVARSDTQYF. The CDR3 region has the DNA TGTGCCAGCAGCGGGTCAGTCGCAAGATCAGATACGCAGTATTTT.